These 2 T cell receptor beta chains came from one sample sequenced in a study of shared clonotypes between healthy human individuals. Profiled with immunoSEQ multiplex PCR; TCRdb holds only in-frame clones, not every one. The repertoire holds hundreds of thousands of clones, with approximately 95% as singletons. Sequencing used naive CD4+ T cells sorted from blood. Subset specified: CD45RA+ positively selected. The receptors originated from a woman aged 25 to 45 in good health.

V gene TRBV15 combines with J gene TRBJ2-7; the D is unclear. The CDR3 contains 16 residues. Germline values: CDR1 LNHNV, CDR2 YYDKDF (reference sequence). The germline V and J ends were trimmed by 1 base and 2 bases, with 15 bases remaining between them. CDR3 sequence: CATSRAPVGAAYEQYF. The CDR3 DNA reads as TGTGCCACCAGCAGAGCCCCTGTTGGCGCCGCCTACGAGCAGTACTTC. Drawing the rest from reference TRBV15 and TRBJ2-7, the complete variable domain is DAMVIQNPRYQVTQFGKPVTLSCSQTLNHNVMYWYQQKSSQAPKLLFHYYDKDFNNEADTPDNFQSRRPNTSFCFLDIRSPGLGDTAMYLCATSRAPVGAAYEQYFGPGTRLTVT.

V and J are TRBV5-6 and TRBJ2-3, with TRBD2 matching over 12 bases. The CDR3 is made up of 17 amino acids. Germline loops: CDR1 SGHDT, CDR2 YYEEEE. Trimming removed 4 bases from V and 6 bases from J; junction bases left unmatched: 12. Here the CDR3 DNA reads TGTGCCAGCAGCCCCTGGACTAGCGGGGAAGAGGGGGATACGCAGTATTTT. This sequence encodes CASSPWTSGEEGDTQYF. The full variable domain, completed using reference TRBV5-6 and TRBJ2-3, is DAGVTQSPTHLIKTRGQQVTLRCSPKSGHDTVSWYQQALGQGPQFIFQYYEEEERQRGNFPDRFSGHQFPNYSSELNVNALLLGDSALYLCASSPWTSGEEGDTQYFGPGTRLTVL.